This note documents a single T cell receptor (beta chain) sequence. Its specificity is unknown. The sorted-subset replicate PCRs were given 150 to 200 ng DNA, which is 30,000 to 35,000 T cell genomes. Produced via immunoSEQ multiplex PCR; TCRdb's table is partial and in-frame only. The sample shows fewer than 800,000 clones, roughly nine tenths of them seen only once. The naive CD8 subset, CD45RO-negative cells positively selected for CCR7, excluded terminally differentiated effector memory CD45RA+ cells. This specimen belongs to a study of shared clonotypes between healthy human individuals. Whole-study context: CD4 naive cells filled three plates per donor, CD4 memory three, CD8 naive two and CD8 memory one.

Germline-derived CDR1 and CDR2 are MNHEY and SVGAGI. This CDR3 is 14 amino acids long. The V and J ends lost 0 bases and 3 bases respectively, with 6 bases between them. Study results and caveats: Estimated richness values were generally larger in naive subsets than in memory subsets. Compared with clonotypes that all four donors shared, non-shared clonotypes had lower generation probabilities.

The J gene is TRBJ2-1, the V gene TRBV6-5, with a weak D call TRBD1 (5 bases). This clonotype originated in a man under 40 in good health. What was sequenced was naive CD8+ T cells sorted from blood. The CDR3 loop is CASSYSTDYNEQFF. The DNA of the CDR3 is TGTGCCAGCAGTTACTCGACAGACTACAATGAGCAGTTCTTC.